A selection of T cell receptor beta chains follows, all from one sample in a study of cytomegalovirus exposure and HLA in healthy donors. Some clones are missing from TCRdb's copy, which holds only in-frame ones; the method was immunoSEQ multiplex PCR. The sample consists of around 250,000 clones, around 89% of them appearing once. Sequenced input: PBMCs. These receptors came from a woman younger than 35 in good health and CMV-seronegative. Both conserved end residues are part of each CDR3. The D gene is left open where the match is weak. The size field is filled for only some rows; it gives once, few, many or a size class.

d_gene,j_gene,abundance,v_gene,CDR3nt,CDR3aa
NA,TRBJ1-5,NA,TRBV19,TGTGCCAGTAGTATAGCACCAGGGATGATTCAGCCCCAGCATTTT,CASSIAPGMIQPQHF
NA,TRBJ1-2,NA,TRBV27,TGTGCCAGCAGTTTAAATGTGGCAGCGATTCCCTATGGCTACACCTTC,CASSLNVAAIPYGYTF
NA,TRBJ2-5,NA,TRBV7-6,TGTGCCAGCAGCTTTTACAGCGGGTGGGAGACCCAGTACTTC,CASSFYSGWETQYF
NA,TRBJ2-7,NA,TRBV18,TGTGCCAGCTCACCACCCACAGGGAAGCAGTACTTC,CASSPPTGKQYF
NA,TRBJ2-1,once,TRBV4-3,TGCGCCAGCAGCCGAACCAACAGGGACTCCTACAATGAGCAGTTCTTC,CASSRTNRDSYNEQFF
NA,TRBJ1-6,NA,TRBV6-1,TGTGCCAGCAGTGGACAGCCCCCTGGTAGCTCACCCCTCCACTTT,CASSGQPPGSSPLHF
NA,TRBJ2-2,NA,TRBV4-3,TGCGCCAGCAGCCAAGAGGGCGGGGCCGGGGAGCTGTTTTTT,CASSQEGGAGELFF
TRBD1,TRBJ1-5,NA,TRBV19,TGTGCCAGTAGTGTTTATCCCGGGACAGGGTACAATCAGCCCCAGCATTTT,CASSVYPGTGYNQPQHF
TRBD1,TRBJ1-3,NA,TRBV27,TGTGCCAGCAGCTCAGGGGGCTCTGGAAACACCATATATTTT,CASSSGGSGNTIYF
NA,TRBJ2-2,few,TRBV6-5,TGTGCCAGCAGTTACTCGAAGGGCCGGGGCGGGGAGCTGTTTTTT,CASSYSKGRGGELFF
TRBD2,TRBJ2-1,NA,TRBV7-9,TGTGCCAGCAGCGAAGATAGCGGGAGGGCCCCCTATTACAATGAGCAGTTCTTC,CASSEDSGRAPYYNEQFF
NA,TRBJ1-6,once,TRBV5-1,TGCGCCAGCAGCTTGGACAGGCAGGATTCACCCCTCCACTTT,CASSLDRQDSPLHF
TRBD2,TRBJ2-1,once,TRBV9,TGTGCCAGCAGCGTAGGACTAGCGGGGACCTGGAATGAGCAGTTCTTC,CASSVGLAGTWNEQFF
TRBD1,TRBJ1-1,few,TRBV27,TGTGCCAGCAGCGGGACAGGGGTTGAAGCTTTCTTT,CASSGTGVEAFF
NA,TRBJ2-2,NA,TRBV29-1,TGCAGCGTTGGGACAGCGAACACCGGGGAGCTGTTTTTT,CSVGTANTGELFF
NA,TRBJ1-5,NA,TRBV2,TGTGCCAGCAGTGAAGTCAGGGGAAATAATCAGCCCCAGCATTTT,CASSEVRGNNQPQHF
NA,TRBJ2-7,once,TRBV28,TGTGCCAGCAGGGACGCGGGCACGCCGACCTACGAGCAGTACTTC,CASRDAGTPTYEQYF
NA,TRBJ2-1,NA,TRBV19,TGTGCCAGTAGCCCGGAGCGGGACAGGGGGACTAGCGGGCCCTACAATGAGCAGTTCTTC,CASSPERDRGTSGPYNEQFF
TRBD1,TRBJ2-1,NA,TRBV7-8,TGTGCCAGCAGCTTAGTGCAGGGGGCAGGGGAGCAGTTCTTC,CASSLVQGAGEQFF
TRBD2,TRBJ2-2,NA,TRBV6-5,TGTGCCAGCAGTTGGGAGGGTACCGGGGAGCTGTTTTTT,CASSWEGTGELFF
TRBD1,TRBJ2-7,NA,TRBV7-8,TGTGCCAGCAGCTTACACCGGGACAGTGAATACGAGCAGTACTTC,CASSLHRDSEYEQYF
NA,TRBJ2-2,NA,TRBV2,TGTGCCAGCAGAGCGAGGGCCCGGGAAGACCCCGGGGAGCTGTTTTTT,CASRARAREDPGELFF
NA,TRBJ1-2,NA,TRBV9,TGTGCCAGCAGCGTAGTTCCCCAAAGGGGCTGGGGCTACACCTTC,CASSVVPQRGWGYTF
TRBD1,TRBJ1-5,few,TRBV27,TGTGCCAGCAGTTTCAGGGGGGTTGGCACAAATCAGCCCCAGCATTTT,CASSFRGVGTNQPQHF
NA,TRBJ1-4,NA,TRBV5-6,TGTGCCAGCAGCTTGAACGGACTTTCAACTAATGAAAAACTGTTTTTT,CASSLNGLSTNEKLFF
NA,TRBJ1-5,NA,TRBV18,TGTGCCAGCTCACCACCCTACAGGACCAATCAGCCCCAGCATTTT,CASSPPYRTNQPQHF
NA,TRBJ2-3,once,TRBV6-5,TGTGCCAGCGGGTGGGGGGGGCTGGATACGCAGTATTTT,CASGWGGLDTQYF
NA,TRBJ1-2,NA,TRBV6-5,TGTGCCAGCAGTTGGGGCAGTAACTATGGCTACACCTTC,CASSWGSNYGYTF
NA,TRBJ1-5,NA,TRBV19,TGTGCCAGTAGTATAGGACCGAGAGACACCATCAATCAGCCCCAGCATTTT,CASSIGPRDTINQPQHF
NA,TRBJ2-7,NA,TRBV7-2,TGTGCCAGCAGCCAGGTGGGGGGCTACGAGCAGTACTTC,CASSQVGGYEQYF
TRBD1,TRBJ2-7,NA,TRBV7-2,TGTGCCAGCAGCCTCTCCGGGACAGGGTTTACGTCCTACGAGCAGTACTTC,CASSLSGTGFTSYEQYF
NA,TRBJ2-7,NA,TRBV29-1,TGCAGCGCTGGCCCGGGGGACGAGCAGTACTTC,CSAGPGDEQYF
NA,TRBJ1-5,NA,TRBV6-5,TGTGCCAGCAGTTACTCGGGGGCGGGTTTACATCAGCCCCAGCATTTT,CASSYSGAGLHQPQHF
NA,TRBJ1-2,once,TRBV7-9,TGTGCCAGCAGCACGAACAGGGATGGCTACACCTTC,CASSTNRDGYTF
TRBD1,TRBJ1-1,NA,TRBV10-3,TGTGCCATCACCAGGACAGGTGAATACACTGAAGCTTTCTTT,CAITRTGEYTEAFF
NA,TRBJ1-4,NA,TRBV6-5,TGTGCCAGCAGCAAGCAGGGTTTCGATGAAAAACTGTTTTTT,CASSKQGFDEKLFF
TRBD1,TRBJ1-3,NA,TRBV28,TGTGCCACCCGGACAGGGAGAATCTCTGGAAACACCATATATTTT,CATRTGRISGNTIYF
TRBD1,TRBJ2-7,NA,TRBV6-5,TGTGCCACCTACAACAGGGGCTCTACCTACGAGCAGTACTTC,CATYNRGSTYEQYF
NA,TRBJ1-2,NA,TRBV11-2,TGTGCCAGCAGCCAGGGGTCTATCGGAGCTCACCCCGGGGAAAATGGCTACACCTTC,CASSQGSIGAHPGENGYTF
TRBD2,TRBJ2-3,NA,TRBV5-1,TGCGCCAGCAGGAATAGCGGGACCACAGATACGCAGTATTTT,CASRNSGTTDTQYF
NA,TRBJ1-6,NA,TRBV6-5,TGTGCCAGCAGTAATTACAGAAATTCACCCCTCCACTTT,CASSNYRNSPLHF
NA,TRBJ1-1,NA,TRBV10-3,TGTGCCATCAGAAAGACAGGGAACACTGAAGCTTTCTTT,CAIRKTGNTEAFF
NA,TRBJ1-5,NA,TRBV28,TGTGCCAGCAGGCGGCCTGAAAGGAGGGCCCCGAATCAGCCCCAGCATTTT,CASRRPERRAPNQPQHF
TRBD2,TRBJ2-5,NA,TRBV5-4,TGTGCCAGCGGAACTCCGGGACTAGCGGGGGCACAAGAGACCCAGTACTTC,CASGTPGLAGAQETQYF
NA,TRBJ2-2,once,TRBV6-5,TGTGCCAGCAGATCTCACCGCGAAACCGGGGAGCTGTTTTTT,CASRSHRETGELFF
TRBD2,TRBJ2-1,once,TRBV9,TGTGCCAGCAGCGCGGAGGGAGGGGACTCCTACAATGAGCAGTTCTTC,CASSAEGGDSYNEQFF
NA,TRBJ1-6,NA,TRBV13,TGTGCCAGCAGCCCAGGGCGCGGAGCATCCTCCTATAATTCACCCCTCCACTTT,CASSPGRGASSYNSPLHF
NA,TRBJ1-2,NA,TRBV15,TGTGCCACCAGCAGAGATAAGCAGACGTTAGCCTACTATGGCTACACCTTC,CATSRDKQTLAYYGYTF
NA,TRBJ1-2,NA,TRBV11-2,TGTGCCAGCAGCCCCACGTCCCTCGCCGGGGTTGCCTACACCTTC,CASSPTSLAGVAYTF
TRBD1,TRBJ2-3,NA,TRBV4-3,TGCGCCAGCAGCCAAGATCTGGTGTGGGACAGGTCTACAGATACGCAGTATTTT,CASSQDLVWDRSTDTQYF
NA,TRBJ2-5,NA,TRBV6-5,TGTGCCAGCAGTTACGAGAAGGGGGAGACCCAGTACTTC,CASSYEKGETQYF
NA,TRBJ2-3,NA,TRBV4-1,TGCGCCAGCAGCCGGACAGAGCATCCCACAGATACGCAGTATTTT,CASSRTEHPTDTQYF
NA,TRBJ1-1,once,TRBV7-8,TGTGCCAGCAGCTTAGAGAACACCGGGACACAATATATGAACACTGAAGCTTTCTTT,CASSLENTGTQYMNTEAFF
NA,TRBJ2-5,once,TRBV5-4,TGTGCCAGCAGCTTGCCGGGGAAGGAGACCCAGTACTTC,CASSLPGKETQYF
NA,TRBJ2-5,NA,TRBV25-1,TGTGCCAGCAGTGACCTCTACCCGGAGACCCAGTACTTC,CASSDLYPETQYF